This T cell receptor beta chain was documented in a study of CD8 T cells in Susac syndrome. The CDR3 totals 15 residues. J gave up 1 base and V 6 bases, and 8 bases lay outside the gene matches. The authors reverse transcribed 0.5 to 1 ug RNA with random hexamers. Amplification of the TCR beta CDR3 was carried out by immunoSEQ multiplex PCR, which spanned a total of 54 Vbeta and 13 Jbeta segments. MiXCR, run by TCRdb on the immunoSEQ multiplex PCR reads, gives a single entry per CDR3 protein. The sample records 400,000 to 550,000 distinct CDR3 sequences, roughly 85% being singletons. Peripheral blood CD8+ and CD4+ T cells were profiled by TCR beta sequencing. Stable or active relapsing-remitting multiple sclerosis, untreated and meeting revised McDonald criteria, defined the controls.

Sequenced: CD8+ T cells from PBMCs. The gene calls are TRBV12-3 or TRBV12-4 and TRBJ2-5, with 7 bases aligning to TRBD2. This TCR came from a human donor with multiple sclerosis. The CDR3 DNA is TGTGCCAGCAGGGCGACTAGCTGGGGCCAAGAGACCCAGTACTTC. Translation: CASRATSWGQETQYF.